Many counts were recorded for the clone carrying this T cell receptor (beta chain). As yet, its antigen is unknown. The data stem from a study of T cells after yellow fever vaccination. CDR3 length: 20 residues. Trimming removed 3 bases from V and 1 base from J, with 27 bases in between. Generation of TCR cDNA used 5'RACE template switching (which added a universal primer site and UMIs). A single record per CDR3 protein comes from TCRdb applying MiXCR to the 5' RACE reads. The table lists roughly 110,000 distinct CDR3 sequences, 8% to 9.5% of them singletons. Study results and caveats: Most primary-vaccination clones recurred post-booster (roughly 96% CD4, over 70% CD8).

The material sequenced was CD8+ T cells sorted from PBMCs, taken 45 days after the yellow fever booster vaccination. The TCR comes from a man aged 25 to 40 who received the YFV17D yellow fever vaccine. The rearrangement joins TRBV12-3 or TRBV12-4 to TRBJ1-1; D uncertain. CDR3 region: CASSFSFLENARLPNTEAFF. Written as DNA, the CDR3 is TGTGCCAGCAGTTTCAGTTTCTTAGAAAACGCCAGGCTGCCGAACACTGAAGCTTTCTTT.